This entry describes one T cell receptor (beta chain). These data belong to a study of blood T cell repertoires in COVID-19. Study background: Sites across the United States, Italy and Spain contributed samples from acute and convalescent COVID-19.

Before being deemed recovered, Cohort 3 donors had two negative PCRs, clearance, or symptom resolution. V was clipped by 6 bases and J by 0 bases; unmatched bases: 9. Germline values: CDR1 SGHAT, CDR2 FQNNGV. CDR3 length: 16 amino acids. Measured with immunoSEQ multiplex PCR; TCRdb has only the in-frame clones, and not every one. The sample records over 200,000 clones, 85% being singletons. Material for sequencing was PBMCs or T cells enriched from blood (not recorded which). The genes are TRBV11-2 and TRBJ2-3; 7 nucleotides agree with TRBD1. This TCR was recovered from a man aged 40-49 years who had recovered from COVID-19. The CDR3 DNA reads as TGTGCCAGCAGATCCGGGCGGACAGGAAGCACAGATACGCAGTATTTT. This encodes CASRSGRTGSTDTQYF.